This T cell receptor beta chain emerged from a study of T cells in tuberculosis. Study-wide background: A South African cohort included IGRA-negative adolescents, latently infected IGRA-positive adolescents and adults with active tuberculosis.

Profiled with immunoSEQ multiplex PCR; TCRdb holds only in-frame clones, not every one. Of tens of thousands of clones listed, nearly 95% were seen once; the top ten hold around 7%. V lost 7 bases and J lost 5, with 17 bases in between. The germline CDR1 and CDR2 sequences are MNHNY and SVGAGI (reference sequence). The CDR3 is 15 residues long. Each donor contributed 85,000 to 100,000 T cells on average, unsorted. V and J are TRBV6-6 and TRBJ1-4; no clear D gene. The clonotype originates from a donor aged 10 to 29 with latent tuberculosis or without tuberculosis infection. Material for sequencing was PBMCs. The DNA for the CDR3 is TGTGCCAGCACTTCAGAAACCATCCCCAATGAAAAACTGTTTTTT. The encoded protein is CASTSETIPNEKLFF.